This T cell receptor beta chain was recovered during a study of T-cell reconstitution after alpha-beta-depleted transplantation in children. The V end lost 2 bases, the J end lost 3 bases, and 10 bases lay between the germline ends. Germline CDR1 reads SGHTA; CDR2 reads FQGTGA. This CDR3 spans 15 amino acids. Overall study findings and caveats: Surviving recipient T cells and thymic progenitors produced the high day-60 TCRbeta diversity seen in some patients. T cells produced anew were the main source of T-cell counts and diversity one year after transplant.

About this clonotype itself: Its antigen is unidentified.

Molecular barcoding with unique molecular identifiers was used for the TCRbeta library. A single record per CDR3 protein comes from TCRdb applying MiXCR to the PCR reads. The sample comprises hundreds of thousands of distinct CDR3 sequences, around 15% of which are singletons, and just under 5% rests with the top ten. Sequencing was performed on PBMCs, mostly from graft donor cells, taken 360 days after TCRalphabeta/CD19-depleted stem cell transplant. This sequence joins TRBV7-3 and TRBJ2-2; D might be TRBD2 (5 bases). The source of this sequence is a male patient younger than 18 who had a stem cell transplant for acute lymphoblastic leukemia, so the T cells may come from the graft donor. CDR3 amino acids: CASSLGGGYTGELFF. Written as DNA, the CDR3 is TGTGCCAGCAGCTTAGGAGGCGGGTACACCGGGGAGCTGTTTTTT.